The 19 T cell receptor beta chains in this list originate from one sample, sequenced in a study of human T cells and chemical hapten exposure. TCRdb reprocessed the RACE reads with MiXCR, giving one entry per CDR3 protein. Of a few hundred thousand distinct CDR3 sequences listed, just under 6.5% are singletons. Described time point: patch test 2, 6 weeks after DPC sensitization. As for treatment: therapeutic diphenylcyclopropenone sensitization with weekly scalp DPC. The material sequenced was whole blood, taken in connection with sensitization to the hapten diphenylcyclopropenone (DPC). The source of these receptors is a woman aged 18-29 years with alopecia areata. Some clones in this sample may be carry-over from other donors' samples.

The chain recombines TRBV20-1 with TRBJ1-1; D ambiguous. Per the germline V gene, CDR1 is DFQATT and CDR2 is SNEGSKA (reference sequence). Trimming took off 0 bases at V and 3 bases at J, with 20 bases between the two ends. This CDR3 comprises 17 residues. The CDR3 sequence is CSARDRRAVGKDTEAFF. The CDR3 nucleotides read TGCAGTGCTAGAGATAGAAGGGCAGTGGGGAAGGACACTGAAGCTTTCTTT.

This clonotype was detected many times. This chain connects TRBV9 to TRBJ1-6; D gene unclear. The CDR3 has 14 amino acids. Germline values: CDR1 SGDLS, CDR2 YYNGEE. V shed 0 bases and J shed 8 bases, with 9 bases lying between them. CDR3 amino acids: CASSVAQFDSPLHF. The CDR3 nucleotides are TGTGCCAGCAGCGTAGCACAGTTTGATTCACCCCTCCACTTT. Using reference TRBV9 and TRBJ1-6 for the parts outside the CDR3, the full variable domain is DSGVTQTPKHLITATGQRVTLRCSPRSGDLSVYWYQQSLDQGLQFLIQYYNGEERAKGNILERFSAQQFPDLHSELNLSSLELGDSALYFCASSVAQFDSPLHFGNGTRLTVT.

This clonotype turned up a few times. J is TRBJ2-7 and V is TRBV21-1; whether TRBD1, the table's D call, matches the DNA was not checked. TRBV21-1 is labeled a pseudogene. The CDR3 spans 13 residues. The CDR3 protein is CASSKETTDEQYF. The DNA of the CDR3 is TGTGCCAGCAGCAAAGAAACGACAGACGAGCAGTACTTC.

The chain couples TRBV6-2 or TRBV6-3 to TRBJ2-1; TRBD1 is a possible D gene (6 bases). The CDR3 runs 16 residues. V lost 5 bases and J 5 bases, leaving 19 bases between the germline ends. Germline V CDR1 and CDR2: MNHEY, SVGEGT. CDR3 protein: CASSPEFTGWDNEQFF. Written as DNA, the CDR3 is TGTGCCAGCAGTCCGGAGTTTACAGGGTGGGACAATGAGCAGTTCTTC.

To note about this clonotype: Since a much larger clone is just one base distant, this may be a read error. The chain joins TRBV7-8 to TRBJ2-1; perhaps TRBD1 as D (6 bases). CDR1 SGHVS and CDR2 FQNEAQ come from the germline V gene. The CDR3 is made up of 13 amino acids. V was cut by 4 bases and J by 9 bases, with 13 bases left in between. CDR3: CASSSWTVVEQFF. The DNA for the CDR3 is TGTGCCAGCAGCTCTTGGACAGTTGTTGAGCAGTTCTTC.

This clonotype was detected a few times. V and J are TRBV28 and TRBJ2-3; 8 bases line up with TRBD2. Germline V CDR1 and CDR2: MDHEN, SYDVKM. The CDR3 length is 15 residues. Trimming cost V 6 bases and J 6 bases; bases outside gene matches: 11. In DNA form, the CDR3 reads TGTGCCAGCAGCATGACGGGGGGGCCGTGGGATACGCAGTATTTT. Amino acid sequence: CASSMTGGPWDTQYF. The full variable domain, with the rest looked up from reference TRBV28 and TRBJ2-3, is DVKVTQSSRYLVKRTGEKVFLECVQDMDHENMFWYRQDPGLGLRLIYFSYDVKMKEKGDIPEGYSVSREKKERFSLILESASTNQTSMYLCASSMTGGPWDTQYFGPGTRLTVL.

J is TRBJ2-7 and V is TRBV15, with 9 bases matching TRBD1. The V segment lost 5 bases and the J segment 0 bases; nucleotides outside the gene matches: 5. Germline V gives CDR1 LNHNV, CDR2 YYDKDF (reference sequence). The CDR3 is made up of 15 amino acids. The CDR3 nucleotides read TGTGCCACCAGCTTAGACAGGGGGAGCTCCTACGAGCAGTACTTC. This sequence encodes CATSLDRGSSYEQYF.

This clonotype has more than one count but fewer than ten. The chain employs TRBV20-1 and TRBJ2-3; TRBD2 matches at 9 bases. V lost 0 bases to trimming and J lost 1 base; unmatched junction nucleotides: 2. Per germline, CDR1 DFQATT and CDR2 SNEGSKA (reference sequence). There are 15 residues in the CDR3. The DNA for the CDR3 is TGCAGTGCTAGAGATAGCGGGGGTCGCACAGATACGCAGTATTTT. The encoded protein is CSARDSGGRTDTQYF.

This clonotype was seen ten or more times. V is TRBV7-2 and J is TRBJ1-6; possible D gene TRBD1, 5 bases. Germline values: CDR1 SGHTA, CDR2 FQGNSA. The germline V and J ends were trimmed by 1 base and 7 bases, with 11 bases remaining between them. This CDR3 comprises 15 residues. This CDR3 reads CASSLEQAGNSPLHF. The CDR3 DNA reads TGTGCCAGCAGCTTAGAACAGGCCGGGAATTCACCCCTCCACTTT.

This clonotype turned up a few times. The rearrangement links TRBV6-2 or TRBV6-3 to TRBJ2-7; 10 bases align to TRBD1. The CDR3 has 20 amino acids. Germline CDR1 reads MNHEY; CDR2 reads SVGEGT. Germline trimming cut 0 bases from V and 2 bases from J; bases unmatched to any gene: 16. CDR3 in DNA: TGTGCCAGCAGTTACTCGAGTGGGACAGGGGACCCTAACTCCCCCTACGAGCAGTACTTC. Amino acid sequence: CASSYSSGTGDPNSPYEQYF.

This clonotype was detected ten times or more. The chain has TRBV6-5 and TRBJ1-5; the D gene is possibly TRBD1 (6 bases). Trimming shortened V by 5 bases and J by 6 bases, and 17 bases separated the two germline ends. This CDR3 has 15 amino acids. Germline V lookup: CDR1 MNHEY, CDR2 SVGAGI. The CDR3 coding sequence is TGTGCCAGCAGTGACACAGGGATTAGAGTTCAGCCCCAGCATTTT. Its translation: CASSDTGIRVQPQHF.

The gene calls are TRBV4-2 and TRBJ1-6; 8 nucleotides match TRBD1. This CDR3 spans 18 amino acids. Germline CDR1 is LGHNA and CDR2 is YNFKEQ. The V segment lost 2 bases and the J segment 3 bases; nucleotides outside the gene matches: 9. CDR3: CASSQTSPGQGYNSPLHF. The CDR3 DNA reads as TGTGCCAGCAGCCAAACATCCCCTGGACAGGGCTATAATTCACCCCTCCACTTT.

The chain joins TRBV5-5 to TRBJ1-6; TRBD1 aligns across 7 bases. The germline CDR1 and CDR2 sequences are SGHKS and YYEKEE (reference sequence). The CDR3 is 12 residues long. The V and J ends lost 4 bases and 17 bases, in that order; junction bases with no gene match: 9. The CDR3 coding sequence is TGTGCCAGCAGCACGACCGGGACAGAGTTCCACTTT. Translated, it gives CASSTTGTEFHF.

In its sample, this clonotype was seen many times. The rearrangement uses TRBV27 and TRBJ1-2; 8 positions agree with TRBD1. Germline trimming cut 6 bases from V and 6 bases from J; bases unmatched to any gene: 9. CDR3 size: 14 residues. Germline CDR1 is MNHEY and CDR2 is SMNVEV (reference sequence). Written as DNA, the CDR3 is TGTGCCAGCAGAGTTGTGACAGGGGAAGATGGCTACACCTTC. Translation gives CASRVVTGEDGYTF.

The chain has TRBV28 and TRBJ2-4; 8 nucleotides line up with TRBD1. CDR1 is MDHEN and CDR2 is SYDVKM in the germline V gene. Trimming cost V 5 bases and J 7 bases; bases outside gene matches: 10. There are 15 residues in the CDR3. CDR3: CASSPSGDRGNIQYF. DNA of the CDR3: TGTGCCAGCAGTCCATCCGGAGACAGGGGCAACATTCAGTACTTC.

This clonotype was seen repeatedly, ten times or more. The V call is TRBV18, the J call TRBJ1-3, with D tentatively TRBD1 (6 bases). Germline V lookup: CDR1 KGHSH, CDR2 LQKENI. This CDR3 has 17 residues. The V end was cut by 3 bases, the J end by 0 bases, with 15 bases between. DNA of the CDR3: TGTGCCAGCTCACCCTATCGGGACACAAGCTCTGGAAACACCATATATTTT. Protein: CASSPYRDTSSGNTIYF. Full variable domain (outside the CDR3, taken from reference TRBV18 and TRBJ1-3): NAGVMQNPRHLVRRRGQEARLRCSPMKGHSHVYWYRQLPEEGLKFMVYLQKENIIDESGMPKERFSAEFPKEGPSILRIQQVVRGDSAAYFCASSPYRDTSSGNTIYFGEGSWLTVV.

This clonotype was observed a handful of times. V usage is TRBV7-3 and J usage is TRBJ2-1; TRBD2 might be the D (5 bases). CDR3 length equals 17 residues. CDR1 is SGHTA and CDR2 is FQGTGA in the germline V gene. Trimming took off 2 bases at V and 1 base at J, with 15 bases between the two ends. CDR3 amino acids: CASSLSARTGSYNEQFF. The CDR3 DNA reads TGTGCCAGCAGCTTATCAGCAAGAACGGGGTCCTACAATGAGCAGTTCTTC.

This sequence joins TRBV9 and TRBJ2-3; TRBD2 aligns across 10 bases. CDR3 length equals 14 residues. The germline V gene encodes CDR1 SGDLS and CDR2 YYNGEE. Trimming removed 4 bases from V and 5 bases from J; junction bases left unmatched: 4. As DNA, the CDR3 is TGTGCCAGCAGCTTGAGGACTAGCGGAGATACGCAGTATTTT. It encodes CASSLRTSGDTQYF.

This clonotype came up many times. This rearrangement joins TRBV7-9 to TRBJ1-1; D unclear. Trimming shortened V by 0 bases and J by 3 bases, and 14 bases separated the two germline ends. The length of the CDR3 is 16 residues. From germline, CDR1 is SEHNR and CDR2 FQNEAQ (reference sequence). Written as DNA, the CDR3 is TGTGCCAGCAGCTTAGCAATTAAGGGCTCTGACACTGAAGCTTTCTTT. Translation: CASSLAIKGSDTEAFF.